Included here is one T cell receptor (beta chain) sequence, with context. Its antigen remains unidentified. No base quality information exists; no much larger clone differs at one position. The sample originates from a study of blood T cell repertoires in COVID-19 (dated by TCRdb to the early 2020s). Study-level background: Samples covering the acute and convalescent phases of COVID-19 were provided by collaborators in the United States, Italy and Spain. The repertoires were released in a freely available public database meant as a resource for research on the immune response to SARS-CoV-2. Nearly every sample came with metadata listing a de-identified subject ID, COVID-19 status, age in years and sex. The material from the prospective study consisted of cDNA or gDNA derived from T cells, B-cell-depleted T cells, or PBMCs. Subjects who had been exposed to COVID-19, were actively infected with it, or had recovered from it provided the deeply sampled blood TCRbeta repertoires that made up the dataset. HLA class I and class II types, where available, came from metadata supplied by the sample provider rather than from assay-based typing. Samples came from the ongoing ImmuneRACE study (first 160 participants) plus 1,254 subjects from 6 global collaborators. What the authors observed across the whole study: How much clinical and demographic metadata was included differed by source and by participant, and the metadata was provided uncurated.

The immunoSEQ Assay, a bias-controlled multiplex PCR, was used to amplify TCRbeta CDR3 regions from genomic DNA. The paper's data handling went like this. The number of nucleated cells in each sample was estimated by amplification of reference gene primers within the assay. To quantify the absolute abundance of each unique TCRbeta CDR3 rearrangement, sequence reads were collapsed and filtered. Productive Simpson clonality was computed per sample as the square root of Simpson's diversity index over productive rearrangements. TCRdb took over this immuneACCESS table, retaining in-frame rearrangements with V and J assigned. Such tables are incomplete; in checked studies, under half of the missing clones stem from an unresolved V gene, and the remainder is unexplained. V, J and clone size reflect that table, while D and trimming were determined from the DNA. The sample includes roughly 240,000 clones, with approximately 85% observed a single time. Approximately 8.6% of the sample goes to the ten largest clones.

Participants in the prospective study were enrolled through a virtual design, were aged roughly 18 to 100 years, and lived in 24 United States geographic areas. Cohort assignment in the prospective study relied on participant-reported clinical history from a screening survey and a study questionnaire. Each participant in the prospective study had whole blood, serum and a nasopharyngeal or oropharyngeal swab collected by mobile phlebotomists. Over a 2-month period, participants in the prospective study had the option of providing additional blood draws and questionnaires. Prospective study blood samples were shipped either frozen or at room temperature before DNA extraction. The clonotype comes from a woman aged 45-60 years with acute COVID-19. The sequenced sample consisted of PBMCs or T cells enriched from blood (not recorded which).

The nucleotide sequence reads as follows: TGTGCCTGGAGTTGGGGACAGACCTATGGCTACACCTTC. Its translation reads: CAWSWGQTYGYTF. Rearrangement joined TRBV30 to TRBJ1-2, and 7 junction bases match TRBD1. The CDR3 holds 13 amino acids from the cysteine to the phenylalanine. Solely the CDR3 DNA is kept, with 39 bases framed from the first base. According to the germline V gene (reference sequence), CDR1 reads GTSNPN and CDR2 reads SVGIG. V lost 2 bases and J lost 4 bases, and the count of bases not matched to a germline gene is 4. When the CDR3 is completed using the reference TRBV30 and TRBJ1-2 genes on either side, the full variable domain is SQTIHQWPATLVQPVGSPLSLECTVEGTSNPNLYWYRQAAGRGLQLLFYSVGIGQISSEVPQNLSASRPQDRQFILSSKKLLLSDSGFYLCAWSWGQTYGYTFGSGTRLTVV.